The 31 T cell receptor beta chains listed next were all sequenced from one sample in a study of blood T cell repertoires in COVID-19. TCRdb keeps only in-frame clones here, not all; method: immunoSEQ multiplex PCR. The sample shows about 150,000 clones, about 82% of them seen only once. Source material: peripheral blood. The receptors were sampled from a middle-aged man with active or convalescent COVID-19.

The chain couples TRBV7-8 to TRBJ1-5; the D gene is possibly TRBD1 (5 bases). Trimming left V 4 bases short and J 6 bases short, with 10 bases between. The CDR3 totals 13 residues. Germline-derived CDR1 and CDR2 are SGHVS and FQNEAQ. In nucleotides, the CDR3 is TGTGCCAGCAGCTCCACGGGGGGTCAGCCCCAGCATTTT. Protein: CASSSTGGQPQHF.

The chain's CDR3 is CASSPGRAYEQYF. The CDR3 DNA reads as TGTGCCAGCAGCCCGGGGAGAGCCTACGAGCAGTACTTC. The chain couples TRBV25-1 to TRBJ2-7; a weak D match, TRBD2 (5 bases). This CDR3 has 13 residues. V was shortened by 6 bases and J by 2 bases, with 11 bases between the two germline ends. Per the germline V gene, CDR1 is MGHDK and CDR2 is SYGVNS.

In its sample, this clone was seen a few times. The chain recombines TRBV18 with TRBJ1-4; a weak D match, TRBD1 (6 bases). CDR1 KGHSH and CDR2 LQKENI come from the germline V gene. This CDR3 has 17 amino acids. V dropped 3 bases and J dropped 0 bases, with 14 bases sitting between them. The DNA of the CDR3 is TGTGCCAGCTCACCCCAGGGGTCCCTTACAACTAATGAAAAACTGTTTTTT. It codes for CASSPQGSLTTNEKLFF.

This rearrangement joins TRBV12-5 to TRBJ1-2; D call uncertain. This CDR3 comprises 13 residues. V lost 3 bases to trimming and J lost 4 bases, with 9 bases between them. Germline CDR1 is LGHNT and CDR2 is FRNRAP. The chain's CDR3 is CASGFSGSYGYTF. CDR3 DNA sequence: TGTGCTAGTGGTTTTTCGGGATCCTATGGCTACACCTTC.

CDR3 sequence: CASSPSPEAGEQYF. The CDR3 DNA sequence: TGTGCCAGCAGCCCCTCCCCCGAGGCCGGCGAGCAGTACTTC. The V gene is TRBV7-9, the J gene TRBJ2-7, with D uncertain. Trimming removed 5 bases from V and 6 bases from J, with 17 bases in between. CDR3 length: 14 amino acids. Germline assignment: CDR1 SEHNR and CDR2 FQNEAQ (reference sequence). The full variable domain, its missing parts supplied by reference TRBV7-9 and TRBJ2-7, is DTGVSQNPRHKITKRGQNVTFRCDPISEHNRLYWYRQTLGQGPEFLTYFQNEAQLEKSRLLSDRFSAERPKGSFSTLEIQRTEQGDSAMYLCASSPSPEAGEQYFGPGTRLTVT.

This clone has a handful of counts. The CDR3 region has the DNA TGTGCCAACTTGACAGGTACCTACGAGCAGTACTTC. The encoded protein is CANLTGTYEQYF. J is TRBJ2-7 and V is TRBV2, with D possibly matching TRBD1 (6 bases). This CDR3 has 12 residues. With 10 bases removed from V and 2 bases from J, the gap between germline ends came to 12 bases. From germline, CDR1 is SNHLY and CDR2 FYNNEI. The full variable domain, its missing parts supplied by reference TRBV2 and TRBJ2-7, is EPEVTQTPSHQVTQMGQEVILRCVPISNHLYFYWYRQILGQKVEFLVSFYNNEISEKSEIFDDQFSVERPDGSNFTLKIRSTKLEDSAMYFCANLTGTYEQYFGPGTRLTVT.

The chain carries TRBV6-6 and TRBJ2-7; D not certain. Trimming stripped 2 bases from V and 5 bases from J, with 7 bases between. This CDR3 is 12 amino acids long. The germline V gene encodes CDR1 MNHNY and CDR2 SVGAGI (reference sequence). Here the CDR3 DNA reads TGTGCCAGCAGTTACGAACGGGACGAGCAGTACTTC. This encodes CASSYERDEQYF.

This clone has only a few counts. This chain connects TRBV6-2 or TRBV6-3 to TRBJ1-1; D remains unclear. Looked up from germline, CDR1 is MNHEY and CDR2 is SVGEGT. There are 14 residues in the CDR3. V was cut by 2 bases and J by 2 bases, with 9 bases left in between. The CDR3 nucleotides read TGTGCCAGCAGTTACCTTGCGGAAAACACTGAAGCTTTCTTT. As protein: CASSYLAENTEAFF.

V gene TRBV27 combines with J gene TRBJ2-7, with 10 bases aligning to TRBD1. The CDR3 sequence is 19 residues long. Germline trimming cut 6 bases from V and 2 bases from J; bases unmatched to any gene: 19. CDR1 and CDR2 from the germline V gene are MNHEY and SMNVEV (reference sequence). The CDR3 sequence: CASSATVQRTGGKAYEQYF. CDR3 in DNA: TGTGCCAGCAGCGCTACTGTACAAAGGACAGGGGGTAAAGCCTACGAGCAGTACTTC.

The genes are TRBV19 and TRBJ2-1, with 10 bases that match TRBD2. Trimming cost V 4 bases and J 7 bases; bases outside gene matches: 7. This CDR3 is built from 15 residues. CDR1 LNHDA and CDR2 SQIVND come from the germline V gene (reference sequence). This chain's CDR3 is CASSTSGLALNEQFF. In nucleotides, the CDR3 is TGTGCCAGTAGTACATCGGGACTAGCGTTAAATGAGCAGTTCTTC. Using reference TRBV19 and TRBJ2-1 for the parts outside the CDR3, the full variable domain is DGGITQSPKYLFRKEGQNVTLSCEQNLNHDAMYWYRQDPGQGLRLIYYSQIVNDFQKGDIAEGYSVSREKKESFPLTVTSAQKNPTAFYLCASSTSGLALNEQFFGPGTRLTVL.

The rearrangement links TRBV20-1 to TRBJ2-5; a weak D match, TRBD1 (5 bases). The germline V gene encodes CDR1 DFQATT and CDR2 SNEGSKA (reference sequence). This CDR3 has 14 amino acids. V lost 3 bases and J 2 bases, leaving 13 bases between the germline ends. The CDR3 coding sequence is TGCAGTGCTAGTATGCGGCAGGGTCAAGAGACCCAGTACTTC. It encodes CSASMRQGQETQYF.

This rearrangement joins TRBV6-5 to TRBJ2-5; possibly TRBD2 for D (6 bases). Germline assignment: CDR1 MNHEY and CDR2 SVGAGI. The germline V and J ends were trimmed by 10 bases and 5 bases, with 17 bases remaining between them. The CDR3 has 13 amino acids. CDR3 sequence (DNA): TGTGCCATTAAAGGGACTCGCCAGGAGACCCAGTACTTC. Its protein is CAIKGTRQETQYF.

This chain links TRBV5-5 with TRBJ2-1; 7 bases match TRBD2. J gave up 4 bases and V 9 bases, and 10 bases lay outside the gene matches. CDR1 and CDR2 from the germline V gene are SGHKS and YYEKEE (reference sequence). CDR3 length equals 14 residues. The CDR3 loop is CAMGRASGYNEQFF. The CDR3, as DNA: TGTGCCATGGGGCGGGCTAGCGGTTACAATGAGCAGTTCTTC. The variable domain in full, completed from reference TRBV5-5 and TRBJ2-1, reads DAGVTQSPTHLIKTRGQQVTLRCSPISGHKSVSWYQQVLGQGPQFIFQYYEKEERGRGNFPDRFSARQFPNYSSELNVNALLLGDSALYLCAMGRASGYNEQFFGPGTRLTVL.

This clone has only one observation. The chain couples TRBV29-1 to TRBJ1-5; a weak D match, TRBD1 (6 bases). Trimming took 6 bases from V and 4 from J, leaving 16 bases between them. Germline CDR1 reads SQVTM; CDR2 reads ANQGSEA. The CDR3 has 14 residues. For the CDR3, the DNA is TGCAGCGTGGTGGGGGGGGCGGTAAATCAGCCCCAGCATTTT. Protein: CSVVGGAVNQPQHF. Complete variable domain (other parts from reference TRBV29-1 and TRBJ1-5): SAVISQKPSRDICQRGTSLTIQCQVDSQVTMMFWYRQQPGQSLTLIATANQGSEATYESGFVIDKFPISRPNLTFSTLTVSNMSPEDSSIYLCSVVGGAVNQPQHFGDGTRLSIL.

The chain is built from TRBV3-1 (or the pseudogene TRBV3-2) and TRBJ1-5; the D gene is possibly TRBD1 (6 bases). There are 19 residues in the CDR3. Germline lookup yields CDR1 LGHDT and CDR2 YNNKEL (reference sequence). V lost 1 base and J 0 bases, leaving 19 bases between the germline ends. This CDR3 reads CASSQVPRDRIFSNQPQHF. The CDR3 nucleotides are TGTGCCAGCAGCCAAGTACCTAGAGACAGGATCTTTAGCAATCAGCCCCAGCATTTT.

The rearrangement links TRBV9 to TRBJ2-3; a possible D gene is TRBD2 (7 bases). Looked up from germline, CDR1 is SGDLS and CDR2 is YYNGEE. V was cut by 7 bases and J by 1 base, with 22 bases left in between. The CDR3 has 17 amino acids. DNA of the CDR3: TGTGCCAGCGCCGGAGAGGGGGGGCGGATCGGCACAGATACGCAGTATTTT. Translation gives CASAGEGGRIGTDTQYF.

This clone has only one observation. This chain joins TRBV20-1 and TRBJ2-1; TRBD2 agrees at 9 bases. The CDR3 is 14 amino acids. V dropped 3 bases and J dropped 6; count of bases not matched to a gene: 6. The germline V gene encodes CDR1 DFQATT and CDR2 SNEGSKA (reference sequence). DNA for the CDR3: TGCAGTGCTAGTCGCGGGGGGGCCCGCAATGAGCAGTTCTTC. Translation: CSASRGGARNEQFF.

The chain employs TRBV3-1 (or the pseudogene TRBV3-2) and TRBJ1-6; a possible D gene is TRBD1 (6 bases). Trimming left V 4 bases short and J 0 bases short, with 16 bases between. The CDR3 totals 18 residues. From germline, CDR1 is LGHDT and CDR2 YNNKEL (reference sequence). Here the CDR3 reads CASSLQGLMSSYNSPLHF. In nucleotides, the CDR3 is TGTGCCAGCAGCCTGCAGGGGCTGATGAGCTCCTATAATTCACCCCTCCACTTT.

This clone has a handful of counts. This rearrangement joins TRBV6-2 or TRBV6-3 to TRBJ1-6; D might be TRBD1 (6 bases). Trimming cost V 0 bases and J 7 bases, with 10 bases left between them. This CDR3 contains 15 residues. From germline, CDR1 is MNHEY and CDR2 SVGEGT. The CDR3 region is CASSYSDSRNSPLHF. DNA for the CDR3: TGTGCCAGCAGTTACTCGGACAGTAGAAATTCACCCCTCCACTTT.

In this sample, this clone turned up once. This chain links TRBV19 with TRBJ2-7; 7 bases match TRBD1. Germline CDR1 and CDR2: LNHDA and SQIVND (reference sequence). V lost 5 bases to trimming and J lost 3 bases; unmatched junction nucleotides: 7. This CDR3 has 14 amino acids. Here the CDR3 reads CASSEGTAFYEQYF. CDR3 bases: TGTGCCAGTAGTGAGGGGACAGCCTTCTACGAGCAGTACTTC.

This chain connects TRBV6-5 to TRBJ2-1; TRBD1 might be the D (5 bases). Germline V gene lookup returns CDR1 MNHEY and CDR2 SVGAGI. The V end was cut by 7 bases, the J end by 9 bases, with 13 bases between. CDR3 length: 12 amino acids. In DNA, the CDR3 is TGTGCCAGCACGACAGTATATGCTGAGCAGTTCTTC. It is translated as CASTTVYAEQFF.

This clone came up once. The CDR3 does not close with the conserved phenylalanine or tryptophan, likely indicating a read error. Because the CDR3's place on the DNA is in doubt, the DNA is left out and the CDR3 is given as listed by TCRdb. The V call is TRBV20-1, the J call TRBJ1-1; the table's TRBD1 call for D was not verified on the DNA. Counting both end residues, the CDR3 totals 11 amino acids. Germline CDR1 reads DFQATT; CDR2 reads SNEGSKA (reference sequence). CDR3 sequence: CSARDQTGTAI.

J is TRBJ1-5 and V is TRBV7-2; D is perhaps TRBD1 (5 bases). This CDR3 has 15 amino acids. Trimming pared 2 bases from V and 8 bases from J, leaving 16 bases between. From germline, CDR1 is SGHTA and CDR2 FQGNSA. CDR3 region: CASSLLAGFNEPQHF. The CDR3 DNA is TGTGCCAGCAGCTTATTGGCAGGGTTTAATGAGCCCCAGCATTTT.

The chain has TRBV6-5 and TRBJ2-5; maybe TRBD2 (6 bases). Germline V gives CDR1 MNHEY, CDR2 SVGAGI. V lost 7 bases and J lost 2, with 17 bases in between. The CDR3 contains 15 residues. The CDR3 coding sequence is TGTGCCAGCACCCGGGTGGCGGGGTCACAAGAGACCCAGTACTTC. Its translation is CASTRVAGSQETQYF.

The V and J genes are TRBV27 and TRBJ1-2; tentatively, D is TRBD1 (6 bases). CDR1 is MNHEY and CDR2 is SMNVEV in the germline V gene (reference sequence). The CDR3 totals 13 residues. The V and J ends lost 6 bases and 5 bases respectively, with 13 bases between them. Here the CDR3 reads CASSDRRQYGYTF. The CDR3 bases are TGTGCCAGCAGCGACAGGCGGCAGTATGGCTACACCTTC.

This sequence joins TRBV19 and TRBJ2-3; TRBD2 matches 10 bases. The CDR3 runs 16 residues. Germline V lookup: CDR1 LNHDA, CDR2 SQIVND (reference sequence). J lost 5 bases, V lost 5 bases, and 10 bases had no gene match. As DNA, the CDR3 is TGTGCCAGTAGTTCCCAGCGGGAGGGCCGGGGAGATACGCAGTATTTT. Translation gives CASSSQREGRGDTQYF.

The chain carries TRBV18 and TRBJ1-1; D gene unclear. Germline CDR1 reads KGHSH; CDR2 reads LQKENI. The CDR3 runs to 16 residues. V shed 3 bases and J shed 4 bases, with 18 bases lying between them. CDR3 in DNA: TGTGCCAGCTCACCTGGCAGCCCCAACGAGGGCACTGAAGCTTTCTTT. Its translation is CASSPGSPNEGTEAFF.

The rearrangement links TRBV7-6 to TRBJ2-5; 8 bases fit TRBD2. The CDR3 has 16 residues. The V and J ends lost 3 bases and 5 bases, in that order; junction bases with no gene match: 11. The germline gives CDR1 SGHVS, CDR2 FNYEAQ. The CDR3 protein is CASSFEGSGVSETQYF. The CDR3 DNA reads TGTGCCAGCAGCTTCGAAGGTAGCGGGGTTTCTGAGACCCAGTACTTC.

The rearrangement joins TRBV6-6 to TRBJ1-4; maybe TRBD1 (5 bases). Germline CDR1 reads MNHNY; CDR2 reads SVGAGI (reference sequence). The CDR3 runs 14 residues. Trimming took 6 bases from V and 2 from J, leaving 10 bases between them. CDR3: CASRVGGTNEKLFF. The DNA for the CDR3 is TGTGCCAGCAGGGTTGGGGGGACTAATGAAAAACTGTTTTTT.

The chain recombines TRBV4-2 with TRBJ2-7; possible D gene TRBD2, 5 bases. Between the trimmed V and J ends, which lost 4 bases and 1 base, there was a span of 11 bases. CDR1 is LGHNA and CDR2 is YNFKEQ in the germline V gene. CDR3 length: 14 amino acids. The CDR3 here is CASSLNGVSYEQYF. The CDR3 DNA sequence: TGTGCCAGCAGCCTAAACGGGGTTTCCTACGAGCAGTACTTC.

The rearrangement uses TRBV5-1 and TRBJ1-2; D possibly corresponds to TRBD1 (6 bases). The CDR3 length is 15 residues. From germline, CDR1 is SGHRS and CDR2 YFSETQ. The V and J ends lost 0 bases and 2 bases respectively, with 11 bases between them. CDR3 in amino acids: CASSLGYQGNYGYTF. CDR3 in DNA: TGCGCCAGCAGCTTGGGGTATCAGGGGAACTATGGCTACACCTTC.